This TCR beta chain was sequenced during a study of shared clonotypes between healthy human individuals. V lost 0 bases, J lost 7 bases, and 12 bases lay in between. CDR3 size: 14 residues. The V gene's germline CDR1 is KGHSH and CDR2 LQKENI. Only in-frame clones appear in the TCRdb table, and some are missing; sequencing was by immunoSEQ multiplex PCR. The repertoire has about 560,000 clones, 70% to 80% of them found once; the top ten carry around 11%. This receptor was obtained from a woman aged 40 to 49 in good health. Some clones in this sample may be carry-over from other donors' samples. V is TRBV18 and J is TRBJ1-2, with TRBD1 as a possible D gene (6 bases). What was sequenced was PBMCs. DNA for the CDR3: TGTGCCAGCTCACCACCCCAGGGGAGGGTTGGCTACACCTTC. Protein: CASSPPQGRVGYTF.